The clone carrying this T cell receptor (beta chain) has a single count. This record belongs to a study of cytomegalovirus exposure and HLA in healthy donors. CDR1 SNHLY and CDR2 FYNNEI come from the germline V gene. This CDR3 region has 17 residues. The ends lost 6 bases at V and 0 bases at J; junction bases unmatched: 11. The PCR employed 60 Vbeta primers together with 13 Jbeta primers. Sequencing used immunoSEQ multiplex PCR; TCRdb keeps in-frame clones, though not all of them. The table has about 110,000 clones, roughly 70% seen once. Sequencing input: PBMCs. This sequence originates from an older woman in good health and CMV-seropositive. This chain uses TRBV2 with TRBJ2-3; 8 nucleotides line up with TRBD2. The CDR3 sequence: CASSGGKRGLSTDTQYF. CDR3 coding DNA: TGTGCCAGCAGCGGAGGGAAGCGGGGGCTAAGCACAGATACGCAGTATTTT.